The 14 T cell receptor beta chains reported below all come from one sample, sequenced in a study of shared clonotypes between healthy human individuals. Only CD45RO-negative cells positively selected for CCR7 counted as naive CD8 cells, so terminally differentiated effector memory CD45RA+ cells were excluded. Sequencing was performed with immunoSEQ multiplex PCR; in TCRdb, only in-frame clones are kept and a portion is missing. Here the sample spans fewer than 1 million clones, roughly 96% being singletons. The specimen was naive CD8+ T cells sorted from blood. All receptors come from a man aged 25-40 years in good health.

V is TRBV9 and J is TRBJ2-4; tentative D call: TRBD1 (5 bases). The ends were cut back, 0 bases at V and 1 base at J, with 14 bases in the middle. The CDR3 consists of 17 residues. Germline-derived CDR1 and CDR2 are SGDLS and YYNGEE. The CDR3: CASSVGSRAPAKNIQYF. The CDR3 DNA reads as TGTGCCAGCAGCGTAGGTTCCAGGGCCCCGGCCAAAAACATTCAGTACTTC.

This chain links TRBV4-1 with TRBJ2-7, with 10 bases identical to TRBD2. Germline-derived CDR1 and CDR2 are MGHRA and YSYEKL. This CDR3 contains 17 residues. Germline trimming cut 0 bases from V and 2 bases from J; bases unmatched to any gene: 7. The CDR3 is CASSQELAGIQAYEQYF. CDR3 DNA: TGCGCCAGCAGCCAAGAACTAGCGGGGATACAGGCCTACGAGCAGTACTTC.

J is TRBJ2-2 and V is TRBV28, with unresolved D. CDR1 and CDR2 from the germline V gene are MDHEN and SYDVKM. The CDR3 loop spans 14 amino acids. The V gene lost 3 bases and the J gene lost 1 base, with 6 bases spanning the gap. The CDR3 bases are TGTGCCAGCAGTTTCCGGGTGAACACCGGGGAGCTGTTTTTT. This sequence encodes CASSFRVNTGELFF.

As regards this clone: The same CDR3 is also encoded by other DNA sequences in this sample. The CDR3 nucleotides read TGTGCCAGCAGCCAAGATTCGGAGACCCAGTACTTC. Encoded protein: CASSQDSETQYF. This chain joins TRBV14 and TRBJ2-5, with D unresolved. The germline V and J ends were trimmed by 0 bases and 5 bases, with 4 bases remaining between them. The length of the CDR3 is 12 residues. Germline V lookup: CDR1 SGHDN, CDR2 FVKESK.

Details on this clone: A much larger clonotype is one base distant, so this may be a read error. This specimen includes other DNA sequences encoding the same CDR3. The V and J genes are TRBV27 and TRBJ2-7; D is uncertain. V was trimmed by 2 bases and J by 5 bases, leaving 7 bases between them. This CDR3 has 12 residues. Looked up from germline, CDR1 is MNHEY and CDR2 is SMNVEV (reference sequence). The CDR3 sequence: CASSLLGDEQYF. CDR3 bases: TGTGCCAGCAGTTTACTGGGCGACGAGCAGTACTTC.

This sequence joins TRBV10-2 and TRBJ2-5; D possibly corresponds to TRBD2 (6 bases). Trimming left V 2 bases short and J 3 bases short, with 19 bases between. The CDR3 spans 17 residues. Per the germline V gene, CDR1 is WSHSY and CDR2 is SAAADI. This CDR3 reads CASSERVSSEEEETQYF. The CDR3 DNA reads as TGCGCCAGCAGTGAGCGAGTGTCTAGCGAGGAAGAAGAGACCCAGTACTTC.

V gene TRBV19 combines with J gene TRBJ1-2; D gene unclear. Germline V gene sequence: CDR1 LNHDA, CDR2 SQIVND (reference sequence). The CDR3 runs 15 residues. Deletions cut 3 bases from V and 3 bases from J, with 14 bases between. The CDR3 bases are TGTGCCAGTAGTATTCTGGCAGCTCTGCACTATGGCTACACCTTC. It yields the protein CASSILAALHYGYTF.

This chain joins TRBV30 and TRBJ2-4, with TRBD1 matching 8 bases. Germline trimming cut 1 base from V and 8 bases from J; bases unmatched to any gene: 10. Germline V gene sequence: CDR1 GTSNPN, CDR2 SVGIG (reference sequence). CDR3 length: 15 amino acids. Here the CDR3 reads CAWSGSGGAGDIQYF. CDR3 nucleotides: TGTGCCTGGAGTGGATCAGGGGGCGCAGGGGACATTCAGTACTTC.

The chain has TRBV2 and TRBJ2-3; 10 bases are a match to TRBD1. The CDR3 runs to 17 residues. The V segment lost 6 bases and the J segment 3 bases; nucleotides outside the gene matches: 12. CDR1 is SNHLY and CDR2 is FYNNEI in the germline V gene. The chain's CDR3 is CASSHRTGGRLTDTQYF. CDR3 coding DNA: TGTGCCAGCAGCCATAGGACAGGGGGGCGTTTGACAGATACGCAGTATTTT.

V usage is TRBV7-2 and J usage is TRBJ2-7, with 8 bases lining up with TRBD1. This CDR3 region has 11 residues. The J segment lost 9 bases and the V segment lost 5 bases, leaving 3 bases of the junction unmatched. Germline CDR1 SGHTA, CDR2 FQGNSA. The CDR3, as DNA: TGTGCCAGCAGCCCGGGGACAGGGCAGTACTTC. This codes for CASSPGTGQYF.

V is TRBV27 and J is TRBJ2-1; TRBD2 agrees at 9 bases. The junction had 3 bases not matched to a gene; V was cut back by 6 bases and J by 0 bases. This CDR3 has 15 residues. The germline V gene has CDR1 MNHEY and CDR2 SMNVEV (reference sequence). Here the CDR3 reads CASRDSGSSYNEQFF. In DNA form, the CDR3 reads TGTGCCAGCAGGGATAGCGGGAGCTCCTACAATGAGCAGTTCTTC.

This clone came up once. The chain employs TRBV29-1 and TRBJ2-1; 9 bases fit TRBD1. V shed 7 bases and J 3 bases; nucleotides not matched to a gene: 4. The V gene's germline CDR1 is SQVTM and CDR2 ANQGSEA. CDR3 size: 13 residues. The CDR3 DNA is TGCAGCGGCGCGGGACAGGGCTACAATGAGCAGTTCTTC. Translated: CSGAGQGYNEQFF.

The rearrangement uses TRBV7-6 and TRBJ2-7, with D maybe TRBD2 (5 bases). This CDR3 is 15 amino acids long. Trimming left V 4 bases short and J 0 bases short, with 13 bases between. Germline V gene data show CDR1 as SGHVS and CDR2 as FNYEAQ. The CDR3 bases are TGTGCCAGCAGCTCCGCGGGTATCAGCTCCTACGAGCAGTACTTC. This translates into CASSSAGISSYEQYF.

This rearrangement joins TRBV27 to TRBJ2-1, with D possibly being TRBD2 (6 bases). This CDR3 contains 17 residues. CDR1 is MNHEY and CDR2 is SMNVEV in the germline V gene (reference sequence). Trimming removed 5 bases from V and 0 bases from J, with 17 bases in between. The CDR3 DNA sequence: TGTGCCAGCAGTCCCAAATTACTAGCCCGCTCCTACAATGAGCAGTTCTTC. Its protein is CASSPKLLARSYNEQFF.